The rows below give T cell receptor beta chains drawn from one sample of a study of regulatory T cells in long-lasting Graves disease. Each CDR3 protein gets one entry after TCRdb re-called the multiplex PCR reads with MiXCR. Of a few hundred thousand distinct CDR3 sequences in the sample, around 24% are singletons; the top ten hold approximately 26%. The source was peripheral blood mononuclear cells (PBMCs), collected when the disease was refractory, from a patient treated with antithyroid drugs. These receptors originate from a female donor with Graves disease. CDR3s leave out the opening cysteine and the closing phenylalanine or tryptophan. The order of the fields is D gene, V gene, J gene, CDR3 protein. A D gene is named only where the DNA matches it firmly.

d_call: NA
v_call: TRBV27
j_call: TRBJ1-1
cdr3_aa: ASSQQGRRFEAF

d_call: NA
v_call: TRBV28
j_call: TRBJ2-7
cdr3_aa: ASSKPGGNYEQY

d_call: TRBD1
v_call: TRBV19
j_call: TRBJ1-4
cdr3_aa: ASSPATGGQEKLF

d_call: NA
v_call: TRBV6-5
j_call: TRBJ2-2
cdr3_aa: ASSYMIGTTGELF

d_call: NA
v_call: TRBV28
j_call: TRBJ1-1
cdr3_aa: ASSLFASGFPSRAF

d_call: NA
v_call: TRBV12-3/TRBV12-4
j_call: TRBJ1-6
cdr3_aa: ASSATAYNSPLH

d_call: NA
v_call: TRBV3-1
j_call: TRBJ1-2
cdr3_aa: ASSPRSTSNYGYT

d_call: TRBD2
v_call: TRBV6-1
j_call: TRBJ2-2
cdr3_aa: ASSDSGRWVTGELF

d_call: NA
v_call: TRBV28
j_call: TRBJ2-7
cdr3_aa: ASSSPPSYEQY

d_call: NA
v_call: TRBV29-1
j_call: TRBJ2-2
cdr3_aa: SADGPGGGNTGELF

d_call: TRBD1
v_call: TRBV27
j_call: TRBJ1-2
cdr3_aa: ASKPGRDRAYGYT

d_call: NA
v_call: TRBV15
j_call: TRBJ2-3
cdr3_aa: ATARDTPHTQY

d_call: NA
v_call: TRBV7-9
j_call: TRBJ1-4
cdr3_aa: ASSRRGMNEKLF

d_call: NA
v_call: TRBV7-2
j_call: TRBJ1-4
cdr3_aa: ASSLGAFEKLF

d_call: TRBD1
v_call: TRBV5-1
j_call: TRBJ2-4
cdr3_aa: ASSAGQGNGKNIQY

d_call: NA
v_call: TRBV11-2
j_call: TRBJ1-6
cdr3_aa: ASSLGRGYNSPLH

d_call: NA
v_call: TRBV30
j_call: TRBJ2-2
cdr3_aa: AWSSLINTGELF

d_call: TRBD2
v_call: TRBV20-1
j_call: TRBJ2-5
cdr3_aa: SARLAGETQY

d_call: TRBD2
v_call: TRBV7-2
j_call: TRBJ2-5
cdr3_aa: ASSARPGAGGPLRTQY

d_call: NA
v_call: TRBV3-1
j_call: TRBJ1-4
cdr3_aa: ASSDYVEKLF

d_call: NA
v_call: TRBV27
j_call: TRBJ2-7
cdr3_aa: ASSLSRLAEQY

d_call: TRBD2
v_call: TRBV7-2
j_call: TRBJ2-7
cdr3_aa: ASSAQAGAYEQY

d_call: NA
v_call: TRBV3-1
j_call: TRBJ1-2
cdr3_aa: ASSQIGGDYGYT

d_call: NA
v_call: TRBV6-2/TRBV6-3
j_call: TRBJ2-7
cdr3_aa: ASSYGGFTYEQY

d_call: NA
v_call: TRBV7-2
j_call: TRBJ2-7
cdr3_aa: TSSLVGGASYEQY

d_call: NA
v_call: TRBV7-2
j_call: TRBJ1-5
cdr3_aa: ASSLPTGQPQH

d_call: NA
v_call: TRBV5-1
j_call: TRBJ1-2
cdr3_aa: ASSLGPGQGYT

d_call: NA
v_call: TRBV30
j_call: TRBJ1-1
cdr3_aa: AYVGGETEAF

d_call: TRBD1
v_call: TRBV30
j_call: TRBJ2-7
cdr3_aa: AWSPDRGLNRQY

d_call: TRBD1
v_call: TRBV5-1
j_call: TRBJ1-4
cdr3_aa: ASSAGQGFATNEKLF

d_call: TRBD1
v_call: TRBV11-2
j_call: TRBJ1-1
cdr3_aa: ASSLDEGGRNTEAF

d_call: NA
v_call: TRBV12-3/TRBV12-4
j_call: TRBJ2-1
cdr3_aa: ASSFSPNEQF

d_call: NA
v_call: TRBV7-6
j_call: TRBJ1-1
cdr3_aa: ASSSGAGTEAF

d_call: NA
v_call: TRBV2
j_call: TRBJ2-3
cdr3_aa: ASSLQGRGTNTQY

d_call: TRBD2
v_call: TRBV15
j_call: TRBJ2-1
cdr3_aa: ATRGTSGRNEQF

d_call: TRBD1
v_call: TRBV15
j_call: TRBJ1-1
cdr3_aa: ATKTGTGNTEAF

d_call: NA
v_call: TRBV30
j_call: TRBJ2-1
cdr3_aa: AWSSTGNTGQF

d_call: NA
v_call: TRBV28
j_call: TRBJ1-1
cdr3_aa: ASTTGAMNTEAF

d_call: NA
v_call: TRBV6-5
j_call: TRBJ2-7
cdr3_aa: ASSYSLGTQSYEQY

d_call: TRBD1
v_call: TRBV3-1
j_call: TRBJ2-6
cdr3_aa: ASSHPLRGSGANVPT

d_call: NA
v_call: TRBV5-1
j_call: TRBJ2-5
cdr3_aa: ASSLTPTLTETQY

d_call: NA
v_call: TRBV7-2
j_call: TRBJ2-1
cdr3_aa: ASSPGVAGSSYNEQF

d_call: NA
v_call: TRBV27
j_call: TRBJ1-6
cdr3_aa: ASSWAGANMGLH

d_call: TRBD1
v_call: TRBV7-2
j_call: TRBJ2-1
cdr3_aa: ASSTATGGAYEQF

d_call: NA
v_call: TRBV6-1
j_call: TRBJ2-7
cdr3_aa: ASRATYGAGQQY

d_call: NA
v_call: TRBV5-1
j_call: TRBJ1-3
cdr3_aa: ASSWDTGVGNTIY

d_call: NA
v_call: TRBV20-1
j_call: TRBJ2-7
cdr3_aa: SARVLDEQY

d_call: TRBD2
v_call: TRBV27
j_call: TRBJ2-7
cdr3_aa: ASSLLGGLAAYEQY

d_call: TRBD2
v_call: TRBV6-6
j_call: TRBJ2-5
cdr3_aa: ASSYSIGGGETQY

d_call: NA
v_call: TRBV28
j_call: TRBJ1-6
cdr3_aa: ASSFGGSYNSPLH

d_call: NA
v_call: TRBV5-1
j_call: TRBJ1-6
cdr3_aa: ASSFDSVNSPLH

d_call: TRBD2
v_call: TRBV6-9
j_call: TRBJ2-7
cdr3_aa: ASSYSKGTSGGKEQY